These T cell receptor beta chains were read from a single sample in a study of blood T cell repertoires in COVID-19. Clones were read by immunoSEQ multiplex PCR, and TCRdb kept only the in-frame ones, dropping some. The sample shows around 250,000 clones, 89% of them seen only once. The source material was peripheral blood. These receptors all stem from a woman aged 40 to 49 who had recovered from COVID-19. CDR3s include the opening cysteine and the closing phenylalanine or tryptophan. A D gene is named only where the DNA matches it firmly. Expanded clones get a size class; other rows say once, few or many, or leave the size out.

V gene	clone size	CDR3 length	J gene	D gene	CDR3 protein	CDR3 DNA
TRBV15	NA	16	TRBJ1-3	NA	CATSMDLGASGNTIYF	TGTGCCACCAGCATGGACTTGGGCGCCTCTGGAAACACCATATATTTT
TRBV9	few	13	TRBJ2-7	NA	CASSSHYEVEQYF	TGTGCCAGCAGCTCCCATTACGAGGTCGAGCAGTACTTC
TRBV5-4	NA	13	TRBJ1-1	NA	CASSLVGTPEAFF	TGTGCCAGCAGCTTGGTGGGGACTCCTGAAGCTTTCTTT
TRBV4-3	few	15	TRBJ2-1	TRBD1	CASSTPGQGIIEQFF	TGCGCCAGCAGCACCCCGGGACAGGGAATCATCGAGCAGTTCTTC
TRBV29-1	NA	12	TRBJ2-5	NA	CSVKNQQETQYF	TGCAGCGTTAAAAACCAGCAAGAGACCCAGTACTTC
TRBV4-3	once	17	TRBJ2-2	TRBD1	CASSQFTGTGGTGELFF	TGCGCCAGCAGCCAATTTACCGGGACAGGGGGGACCGGGGAGCTGTTTTTT
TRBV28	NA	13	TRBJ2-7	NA	CASSSSDGYEQYF	TGTGCCAGCAGTTCTAGCGACGGCTACGAGCAGTACTTC
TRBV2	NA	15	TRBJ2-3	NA	CASSAGRQSTDTQYF	TGTGCCAGCAGTGCCGGCAGACAGAGCACAGATACGCAGTATTTT
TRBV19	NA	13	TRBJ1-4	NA	CASSTVVNEKLFF	TGTGCCAGTAGTACCGTCGTTAATGAAAAACTGTTTTTT
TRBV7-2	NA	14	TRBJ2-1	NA	CAELETYGGPEQFF	TGTGCCGAACTCGAAACTTACGGGGGACCTGAGCAGTTCTTC
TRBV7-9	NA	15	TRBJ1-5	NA	CASSPTGPSNQPQHF	TGTGCCAGCAGCCCTACAGGACCCAGCAATCAGCCCCAGCATTTT
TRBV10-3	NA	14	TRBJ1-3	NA	CAITGDGAGNTIYF	TGTGCCATCACTGGCGACGGAGCTGGAAACACCATATATTTT
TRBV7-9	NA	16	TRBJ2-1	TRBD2	CASSPGTSGAYNEQFF	TGTGCCAGCAGCCCCGGGACTAGCGGAGCATACAATGAGCAGTTCTTC
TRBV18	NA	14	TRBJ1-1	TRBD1	CASSPPGGTGEAFF	TGTGCCAGCTCACCACCGGGGGGGACAGGTGAAGCTTTCTTT
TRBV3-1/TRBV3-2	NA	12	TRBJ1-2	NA	CASRTQGYGYTF	TGTGCCAGCAGAACACAGGGATATGGCTACACCTTC
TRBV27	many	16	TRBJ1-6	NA	CASSQKGWQRNSPLHF	TGTGCCAGCAGTCAAAAGGGGTGGCAAAGGAATTCACCCCTCCACTTT
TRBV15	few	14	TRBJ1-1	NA	CATSRGGLNTEAFF	TGTGCCACCAGCAGAGGAGGGTTGAACACTGAAGCTTTCTTT
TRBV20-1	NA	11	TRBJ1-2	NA	CSARAGVGYTF	TGCAGTGCTAGAGCAGGGGTCGGCTACACCTTC
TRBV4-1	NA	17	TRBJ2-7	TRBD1	CASSQDLRKQGQYEQYF	TGCGCCAGCAGCCAAGACCTTAGGAAACAGGGGCAATACGAGCAGTACTTC
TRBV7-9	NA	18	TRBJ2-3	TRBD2	CASSSGTSGSTGTDTQYF	TGTGCCAGCAGCTCCGGGACTAGCGGGAGCACGGGCACAGATACGCAGTATTTT
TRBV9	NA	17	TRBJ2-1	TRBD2	CASSVSAGDYSYNEQFF	TGTGCCAGCAGCGTCTCAGCGGGGGATTACTCCTACAATGAGCAGTTCTTC
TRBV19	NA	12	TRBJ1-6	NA	CASSQINSPLHF	TGTGCCAGTAGTCAGATTAATTCACCCCTCCACTTT
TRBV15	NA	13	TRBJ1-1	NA	CATSRDYLTEAFF	TGTGCCACCAGCAGGGACTACCTCACTGAAGCTTTCTTT
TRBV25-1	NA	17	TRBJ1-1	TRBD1	CASSDSGHRGRGTEAFF	TGTGCCAGCAGTGACTCTGGTCACAGGGGACGCGGCACTGAAGCTTTCTTT
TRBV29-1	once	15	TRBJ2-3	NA	CSVEFGPTNTDTQYF	TGCAGCGTTGAGTTTGGGCCCACCAACACAGATACGCAGTATTTT
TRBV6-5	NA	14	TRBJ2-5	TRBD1	CASSTTGTGVTQYF	TGTGCCAGCAGTACGACCGGGACAGGGGTGACCCAGTACTTC
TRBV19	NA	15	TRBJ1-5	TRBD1	CASSMDRGQRQPQHF	TGTGCCAGTAGTATGGACAGGGGGCAGCGTCAGCCCCAGCATTTT
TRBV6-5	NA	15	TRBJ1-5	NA	CASRRAGYSNQPQHF	TGTGCCAGCAGACGCGCAGGGTATAGCAATCAGCCCCAGCATTTT
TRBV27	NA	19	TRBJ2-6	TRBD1	CASSNTQGAQLSGANVLTF	TGTGCCAGCAGCAACACACAGGGGGCCCAACTCTCTGGGGCCAACGTCCTGACTTTC
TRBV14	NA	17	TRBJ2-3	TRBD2	CASSQGLIAGGTDTQYF	TGTGCCAGCAGCCAAGGTTTAATAGCGGGGGGCACAGATACGCAGTATTTT
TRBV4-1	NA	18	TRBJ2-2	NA	CASSQERGQRWNTGELFF	TGCGCCAGCAGCCAGGAGAGGGGACAACGATGGAACACCGGGGAGCTGTTTTTT
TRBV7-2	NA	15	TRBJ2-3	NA	CASSLGDTFTDTQYF	TGTGCCAGCAGCTTAGGGGACACCTTCACAGATACGCAGTATTTT
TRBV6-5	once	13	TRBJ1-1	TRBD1	CASTDRGRTEAFF	TGTGCCAGCACCGACAGGGGACGGACTGAAGCTTTCTTT
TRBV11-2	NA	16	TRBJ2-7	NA	CASSLVGGAMRYEQYF	TGTGCCAGCAGCTTAGTGGGGGGGGCCATGAGATACGAGCAGTACTTC
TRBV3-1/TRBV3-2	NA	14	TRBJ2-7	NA	CASSQGRTGVKQYF	TGTGCCAGCAGCCAAGGCCGGACCGGGGTTAAGCAGTACTTC
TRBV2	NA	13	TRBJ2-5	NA	CASSGGRTETQYF	TGTGCCAGCAGTGGGGGGCGGACGGAGACCCAGTACTTC
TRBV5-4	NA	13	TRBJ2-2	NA	CASSLGGQGELFF	TGTGCCAGCAGCTTGGGGGGGCAGGGGGAGCTGTTTTTT
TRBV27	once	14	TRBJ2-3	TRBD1	CASTGTGLTDTQYF	TGTGCCAGCACCGGGACAGGGCTCACAGATACGCAGTATTTT
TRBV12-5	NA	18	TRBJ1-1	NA	CASGLVVTNRVPRTEAFF	TGTGCTAGTGGTTTGGTAGTTACCAACCGGGTCCCGAGGACTGAAGCTTTCTTT
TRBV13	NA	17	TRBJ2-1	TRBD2	CASTLSGRVRSYNEQFF	TGTGCCAGCACCCTTAGCGGGAGGGTGAGGTCTTACAATGAGCAGTTCTTC